This section outlines one T cell receptor (beta chain) sequence together with its context. Enrolled during active infection, Seattle patients were then followed longitudinally. CDR1 is DFQATT, CDR2 SNEGSKA, per germline (reference sequence). The CDR3 spans 11 residues. The germline V and J ends were trimmed by 8 bases and 10 bases, with 15 bases remaining between them. These data originate in a study of blood T cell repertoires in COVID-19. Study details: COVID-19 samples, acute and convalescent, were from the United States, Italy and Spain. Sources were T cells, B-cell-depleted T cells, or PBMCs; the material itself was cDNA or gDNA.

Original handling: Amplifying reference gene primers gave estimates of nucleated cell counts. Sequencing was performed with immunoSEQ multiplex PCR; in TCRdb, only in-frame clones are kept and a portion is missing. V, J and clone size derive from that table, while D and trimming were established from the DNA sequence. Here the sample spans under 200,000 clones, about 87% being singletons. V gene TRBV20-1 combines with J gene TRBJ2-1; no clear D gene. The sequenced sample was peripheral blood. This clonotype was sampled from a woman in her 70s with COVID-19, enrolled during active disease. The CDR3 coding sequence is TGCAGTACTTGGGCCCGGAAGGAGCAGTTCTTC. Protein: CSTWARKEQFF.